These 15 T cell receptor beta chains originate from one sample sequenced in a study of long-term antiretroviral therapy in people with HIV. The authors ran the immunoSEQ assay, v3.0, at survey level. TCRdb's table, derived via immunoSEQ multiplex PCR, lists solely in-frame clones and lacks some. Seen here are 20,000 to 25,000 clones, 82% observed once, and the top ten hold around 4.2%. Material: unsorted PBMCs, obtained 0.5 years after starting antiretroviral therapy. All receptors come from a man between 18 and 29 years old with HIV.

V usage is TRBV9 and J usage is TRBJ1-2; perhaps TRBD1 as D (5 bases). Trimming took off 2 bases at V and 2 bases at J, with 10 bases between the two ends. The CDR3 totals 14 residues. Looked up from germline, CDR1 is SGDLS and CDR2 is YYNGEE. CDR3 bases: TGTGCCAGCAGCGTTGCAGGGCCGAACTATGGCTACACCTTC. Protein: CASSVAGPNYGYTF.

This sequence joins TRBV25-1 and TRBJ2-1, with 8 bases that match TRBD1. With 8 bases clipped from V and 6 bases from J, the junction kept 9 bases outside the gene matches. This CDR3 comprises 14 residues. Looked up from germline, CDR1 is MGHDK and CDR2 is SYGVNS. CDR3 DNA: TGTGCCAGCCGCCAGGGGGCGGACTTCAATGAGCAGTTCTTC. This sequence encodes CASRQGADFNEQFF. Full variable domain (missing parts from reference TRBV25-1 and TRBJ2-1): EADIYQTPRYLVIGTGKKITLECSQTMGHDKMYWYQQDPGMELHLIHYSYGVNSTEKGDLSSESTVSRIRTEHFPLTLESARPSHTSQYLCASRQGADFNEQFFGPGTRLTVL.

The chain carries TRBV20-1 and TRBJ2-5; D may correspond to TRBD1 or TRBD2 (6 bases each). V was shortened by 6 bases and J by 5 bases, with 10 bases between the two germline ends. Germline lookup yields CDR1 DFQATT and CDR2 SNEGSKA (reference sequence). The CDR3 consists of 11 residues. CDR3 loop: CSAVGGETQYF. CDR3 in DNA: TGCAGTGCGGTGGGGGGCGAGACCCAGTACTTC.

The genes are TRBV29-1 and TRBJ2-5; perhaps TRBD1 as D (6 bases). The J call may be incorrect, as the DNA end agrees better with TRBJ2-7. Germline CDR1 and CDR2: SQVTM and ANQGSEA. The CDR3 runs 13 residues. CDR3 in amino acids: CSVEGYGRGEQYF. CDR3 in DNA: TGCAGCGTTGAAGGGTATGGCAGGGGCGAGCAGTACTTC.

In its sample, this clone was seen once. The DNA for the CDR3 is TGTGCCAGCTCACCACCGAAGGGGGAGGGCACTGAAGCTTTCTTT. Amino acids: CASSPPKGEGTEAFF. The chain couples TRBV18 to TRBJ1-1; possibly TRBD1 for D (6 bases). V was clipped by 0 bases and J by 4 bases, with 12 bases between them. Looked up from germline, CDR1 is KGHSH and CDR2 is LQKENI. The CDR3 sequence is 15 residues long.

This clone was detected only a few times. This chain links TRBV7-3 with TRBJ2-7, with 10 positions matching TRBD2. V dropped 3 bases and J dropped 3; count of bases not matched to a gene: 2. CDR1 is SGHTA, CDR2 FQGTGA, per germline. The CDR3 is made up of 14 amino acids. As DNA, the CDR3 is TGTGCCAGCAGCTTCAGCGGGAGGGACTACGAGCAGTACTTC. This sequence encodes CASSFSGRDYEQYF.

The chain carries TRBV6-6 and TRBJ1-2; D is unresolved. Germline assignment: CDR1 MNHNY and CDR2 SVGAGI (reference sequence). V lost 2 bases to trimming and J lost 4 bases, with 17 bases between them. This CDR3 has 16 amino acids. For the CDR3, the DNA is TGTGCCAGCAGTTACGATAACGTCAGACGGGGCTATGGCTACACCTTC. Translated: CASSYDNVRRGYGYTF.

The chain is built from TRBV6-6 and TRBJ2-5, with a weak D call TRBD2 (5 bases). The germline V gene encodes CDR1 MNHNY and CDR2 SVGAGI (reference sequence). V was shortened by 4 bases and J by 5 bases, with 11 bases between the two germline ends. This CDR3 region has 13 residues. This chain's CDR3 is CASSSAPGETQYF. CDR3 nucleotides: TGTGCCAGCAGTTCGGCTCCGGGGGAGACCCAGTACTTC.

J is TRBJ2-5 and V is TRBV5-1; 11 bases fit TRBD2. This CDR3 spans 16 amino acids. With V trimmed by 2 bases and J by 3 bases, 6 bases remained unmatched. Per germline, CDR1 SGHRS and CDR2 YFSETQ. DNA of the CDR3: TGCGCCAGCAGCTTTTCCGGGACTAGCGGAAAAGAGACCCAGTACTTC. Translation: CASSFSGTSGKETQYF.

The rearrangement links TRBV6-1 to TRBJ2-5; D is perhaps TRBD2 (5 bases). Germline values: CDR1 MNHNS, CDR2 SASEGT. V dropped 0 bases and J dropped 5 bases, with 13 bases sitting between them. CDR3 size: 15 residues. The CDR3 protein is CASSEAYSEEETQYF. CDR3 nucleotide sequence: TGTGCCAGCAGTGAAGCCTATAGCGAGGAGGAGACCCAGTACTTC.

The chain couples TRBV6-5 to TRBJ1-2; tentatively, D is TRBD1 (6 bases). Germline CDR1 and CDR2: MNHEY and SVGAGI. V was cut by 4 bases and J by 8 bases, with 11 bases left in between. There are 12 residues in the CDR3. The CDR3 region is CASSSPGGGYTF. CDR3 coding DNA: TGTGCCAGCAGTTCCCCCGGGGGCGGCTACACCTTC.

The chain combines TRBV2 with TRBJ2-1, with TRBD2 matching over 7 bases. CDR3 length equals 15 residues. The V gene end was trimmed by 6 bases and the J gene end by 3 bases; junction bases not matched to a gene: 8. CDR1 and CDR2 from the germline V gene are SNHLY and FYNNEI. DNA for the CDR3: TGTGCCAGCAGCGTCGGGACTACTAGCTACAATGAGCAGTTCTTC. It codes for CASSVGTTSYNEQFF.

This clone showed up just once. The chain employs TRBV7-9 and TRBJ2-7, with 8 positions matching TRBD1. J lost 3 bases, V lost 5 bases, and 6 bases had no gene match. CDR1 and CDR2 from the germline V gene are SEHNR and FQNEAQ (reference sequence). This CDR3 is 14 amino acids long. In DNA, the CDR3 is TGTGCCAGCAGCCCCCTGGACAGGGACTACGAGCAGTACTTC. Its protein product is CASSPLDRDYEQYF.

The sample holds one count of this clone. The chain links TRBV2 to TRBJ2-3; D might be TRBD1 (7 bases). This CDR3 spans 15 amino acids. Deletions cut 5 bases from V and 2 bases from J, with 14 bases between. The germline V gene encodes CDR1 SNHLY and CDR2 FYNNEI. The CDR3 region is CASSPGGRHTDTQYF. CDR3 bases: TGTGCCAGCAGTCCAGGGGGGAGGCACACAGATACGCAGTATTTT.

CDR3 residues: CASRGQGWTSYEQYF. As DNA, the CDR3 is TGTGCCAGCAGGGGCCAGGGGTGGACGTCCTACGAGCAGTACTTC. The rearrangement uses TRBV6-1 and TRBJ2-7; D is perhaps TRBD1 (6 bases). CDR3 size: 15 residues. V was shortened by 6 bases and J by 1 base, with 16 bases between the two germline ends. Germline CDR1 and CDR2: MNHNS and SASEGT.